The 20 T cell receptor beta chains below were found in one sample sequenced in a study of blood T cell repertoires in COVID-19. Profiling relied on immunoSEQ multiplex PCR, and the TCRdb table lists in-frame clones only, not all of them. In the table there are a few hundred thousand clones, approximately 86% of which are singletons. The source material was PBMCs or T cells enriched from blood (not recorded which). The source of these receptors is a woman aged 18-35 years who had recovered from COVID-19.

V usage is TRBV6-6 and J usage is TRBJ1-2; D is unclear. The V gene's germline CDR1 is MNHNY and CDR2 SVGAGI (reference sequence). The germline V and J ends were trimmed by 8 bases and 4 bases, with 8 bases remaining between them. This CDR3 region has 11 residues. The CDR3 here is CASLAPYGYTF. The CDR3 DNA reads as TGTGCCAGCTTGGCTCCCTATGGCTACACCTTC.

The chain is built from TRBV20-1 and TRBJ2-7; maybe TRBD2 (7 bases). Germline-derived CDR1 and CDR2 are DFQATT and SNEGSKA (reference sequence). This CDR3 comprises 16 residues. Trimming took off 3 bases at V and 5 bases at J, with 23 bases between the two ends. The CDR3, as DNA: TGCAGTGCTAGTTCTACCCTAGGGGGGGGGCTGGACGAGCAGTACTTC. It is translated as CSASSTLGGGLDEQYF.

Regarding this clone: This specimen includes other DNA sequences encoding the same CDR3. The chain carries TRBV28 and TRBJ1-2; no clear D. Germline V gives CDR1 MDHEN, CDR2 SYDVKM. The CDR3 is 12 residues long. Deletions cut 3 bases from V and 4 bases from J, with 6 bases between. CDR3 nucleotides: TGTGCCAGCAGTTTTCGGGGCTATGGCTACACCTTC. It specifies CASSFRGYGYTF.

Written as DNA, the CDR3 is TGCGCCAGCAGCCCCCCGGCGAGGGCAGGGGGGAGTAGCAATCAGCCCCAGCATTTT. It translates to CASSPPARAGGSSNQPQHF. The chain joins TRBV4-3 to TRBJ1-5; 7 bases align to TRBD1. V dropped 4 bases and J dropped 0; count of bases not matched to a gene: 15. CDR3 length: 19 residues. Germline CDR1 reads LGHNA; CDR2 reads YSLEER.

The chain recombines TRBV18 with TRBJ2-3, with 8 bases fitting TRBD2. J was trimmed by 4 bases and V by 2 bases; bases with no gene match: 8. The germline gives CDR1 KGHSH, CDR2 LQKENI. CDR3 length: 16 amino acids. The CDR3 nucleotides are TGTGCCAGCTCACCAAGAGCGGGAGTGGGTGCAGATACGCAGTATTTT. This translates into CASSPRAGVGADTQYF.

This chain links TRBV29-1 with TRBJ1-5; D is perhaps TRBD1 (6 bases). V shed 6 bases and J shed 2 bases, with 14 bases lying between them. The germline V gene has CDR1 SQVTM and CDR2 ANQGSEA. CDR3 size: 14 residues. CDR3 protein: CSVLQGSGNQPQHF. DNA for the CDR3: TGCAGCGTGCTCCAGGGGTCTGGCAATCAGCCCCAGCATTTT.

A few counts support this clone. As DNA, the CDR3 is TGTGCCAGTAGTATAACTGGGCTCTTGGCCGGGGAGCTGTTTTTT. Translating gives CASSITGLLAGELFF. This chain connects TRBV19 to TRBJ2-2, with D uncertain. This CDR3 region has 15 residues. V was shortened by 2 bases and J by 6 bases, with 13 bases between the two germline ends. CDR1 LNHDA and CDR2 SQIVND come from the germline V gene (reference sequence).

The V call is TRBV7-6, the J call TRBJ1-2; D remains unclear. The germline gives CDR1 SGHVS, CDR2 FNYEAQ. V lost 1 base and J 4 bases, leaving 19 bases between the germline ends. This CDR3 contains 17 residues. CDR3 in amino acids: CASSLVGPGQGGYGYTF. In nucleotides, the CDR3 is TGTGCCAGCAGCTTAGTCGGTCCAGGCCAAGGAGGCTATGGCTACACCTTC.

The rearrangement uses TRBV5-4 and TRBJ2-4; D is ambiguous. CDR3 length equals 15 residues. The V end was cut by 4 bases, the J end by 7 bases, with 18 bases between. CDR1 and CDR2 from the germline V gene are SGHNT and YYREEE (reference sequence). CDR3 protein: CASSTDLGVTNIQYF. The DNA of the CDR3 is TGTGCCAGCAGCACTGACCTAGGAGTCACGAACATTCAGTACTTC. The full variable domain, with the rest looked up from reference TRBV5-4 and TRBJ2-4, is ETGVTQSPTHLIKTRGQQVTLRCSSQSGHNTVSWYQQALGQGPQFIFQYYREEENGRGNFPPRFSGLQFPNYSSELNVNALELDDSALYLCASSTDLGVTNIQYFGAGTRLSVL.

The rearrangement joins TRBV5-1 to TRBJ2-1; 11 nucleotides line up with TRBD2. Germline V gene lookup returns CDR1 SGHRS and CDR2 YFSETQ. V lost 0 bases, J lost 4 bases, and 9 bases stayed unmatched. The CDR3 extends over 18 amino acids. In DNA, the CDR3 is TGCGCCAGCAGCTTGGTCACTAGCGGGAGAGTGGGTTACAATGAGCAGTTCTTC. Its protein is CASSLVTSGRVGYNEQFF.

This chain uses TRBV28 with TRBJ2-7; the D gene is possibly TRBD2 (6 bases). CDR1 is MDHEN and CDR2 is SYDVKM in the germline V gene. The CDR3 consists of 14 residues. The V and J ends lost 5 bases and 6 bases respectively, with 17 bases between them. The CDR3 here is CASSRDSFWSEQYF. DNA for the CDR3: TGTGCCAGCAGTAGGGACTCATTTTGGAGCGAGCAGTACTTC. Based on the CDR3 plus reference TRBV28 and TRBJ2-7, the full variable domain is DVKVTQSSRYLVKRTGEKVFLECVQDMDHENMFWYRQDPGLGLRLIYFSYDVKMKEKGDIPEGYSVSREKKERFSLILESASTNQTSMYLCASSRDSFWSEQYFGPGTRLTVT.

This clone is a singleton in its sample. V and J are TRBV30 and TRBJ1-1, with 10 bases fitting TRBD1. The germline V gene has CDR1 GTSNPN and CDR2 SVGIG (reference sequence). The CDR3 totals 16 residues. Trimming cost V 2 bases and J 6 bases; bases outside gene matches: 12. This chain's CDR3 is CAWSWTGGPVGAEAFF. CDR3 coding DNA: TGTGCCTGGAGTTGGACAGGGGGACCGGTTGGGGCTGAAGCTTTCTTT. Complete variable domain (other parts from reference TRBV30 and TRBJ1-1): SQTIHQWPATLVQPVGSPLSLECTVEGTSNPNLYWYRQAAGRGLQLLFYSVGIGQISSEVPQNLSASRPQDRQFILSSKKLLLSDSGFYLCAWSWTGGPVGAEAFFGQGTRLTVV.

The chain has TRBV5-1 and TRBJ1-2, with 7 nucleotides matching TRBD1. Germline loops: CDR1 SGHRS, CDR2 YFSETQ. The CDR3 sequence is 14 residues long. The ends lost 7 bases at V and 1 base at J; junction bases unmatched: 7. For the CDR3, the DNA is TGCGCCAGCCAACAGGGGTTGGGTAACTATGGCTACACCTTC. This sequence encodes CASQQGLGNYGYTF.

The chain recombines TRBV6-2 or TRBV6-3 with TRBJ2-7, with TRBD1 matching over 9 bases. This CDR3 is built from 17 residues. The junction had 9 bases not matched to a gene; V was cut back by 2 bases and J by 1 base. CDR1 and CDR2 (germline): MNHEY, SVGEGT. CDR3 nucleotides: TGTGCCAGCAGTTACAGTCCCGGGACAGGGCAATCCTACGAGCAGTACTTC. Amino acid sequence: CASSYSPGTGQSYEQYF.

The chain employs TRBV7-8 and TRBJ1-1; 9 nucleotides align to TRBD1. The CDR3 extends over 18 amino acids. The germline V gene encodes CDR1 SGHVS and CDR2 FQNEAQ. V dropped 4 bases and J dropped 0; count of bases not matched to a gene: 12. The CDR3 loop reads CASSSPLTGGEMNTEAFF. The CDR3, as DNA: TGTGCCAGCAGCTCCCCCTTGACAGGGGGAGAAATGAACACTGAAGCTTTCTTT.

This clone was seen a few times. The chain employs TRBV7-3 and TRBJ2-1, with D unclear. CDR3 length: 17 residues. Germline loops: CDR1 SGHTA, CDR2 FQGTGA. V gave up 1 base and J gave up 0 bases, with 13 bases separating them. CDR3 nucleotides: TGTGCCAGCAGCTTAATGGCAGCCCACAGCTCCTACAATGAGCAGTTCTTC. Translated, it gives CASSLMAAHSSYNEQFF.

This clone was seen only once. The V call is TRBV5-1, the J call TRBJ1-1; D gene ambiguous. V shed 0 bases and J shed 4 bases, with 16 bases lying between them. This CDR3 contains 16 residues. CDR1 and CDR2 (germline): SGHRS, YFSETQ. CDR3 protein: CASSLEFGRRATEAFF. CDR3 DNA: TGCGCCAGCAGCTTGGAATTCGGGAGAAGGGCCACTGAAGCTTTCTTT.

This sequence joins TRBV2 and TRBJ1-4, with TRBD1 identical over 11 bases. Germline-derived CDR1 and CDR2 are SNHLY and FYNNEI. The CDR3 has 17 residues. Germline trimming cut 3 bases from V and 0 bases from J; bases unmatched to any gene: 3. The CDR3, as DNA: TGTGCCAGCAGTGATCGGGACAGGGGGACAACTAATGAAAAACTGTTTTTT. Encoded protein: CASSDRDRGTTNEKLFF.

The CDR3 DNA is TGTGCCAGCAGTCGTAATGACATAGATACGCAGTATTTT. Translated, it gives CASSRNDIDTQYF. The chain combines TRBV28 with TRBJ2-3; D is undetermined. Trimming left V 5 bases short and J 5 bases short, with 11 bases between. Germline V gives CDR1 MDHEN, CDR2 SYDVKM. This CDR3 region has 13 residues.

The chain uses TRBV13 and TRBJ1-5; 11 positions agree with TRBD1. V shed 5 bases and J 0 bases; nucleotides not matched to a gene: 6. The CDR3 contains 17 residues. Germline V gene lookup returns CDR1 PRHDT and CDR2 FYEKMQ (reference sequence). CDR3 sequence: CASSLEGTGGSNQPQHF. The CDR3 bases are TGTGCCAGCAGCCTCGAAGGGACAGGGGGTAGCAATCAGCCCCAGCATTTT.